This record looks at one T cell receptor (beta chain) sequence and its context. The antigen is undetermined. The data were obtained in a study of cytomegalovirus exposure and HLA in healthy donors. PCR was performed using 60 Vbeta and 13 Jbeta primers. Some clones are missing from TCRdb's copy, which holds only in-frame ones; the method was immunoSEQ multiplex PCR. The sample contains about 150,000 clones, approximately 60% of which appear only once. Study-wide findings and caveats: Roughly uniform sequencing depth across donors was assumed, possibly incorrectly. TCR beta chains numbering some 160 were designated cytomegalovirus-associated.

V trimming: 0 bases; J trimming: 3 bases; junction bases outside the gene matches: 5. The CDR3 totals 15 residues. The germline CDR1 and CDR2 sequences are GTSNPN and SVGIG (reference sequence). V and J are TRBV30 and TRBJ2-7; 10 bases match TRBD2. The TCR originated in a woman aged 55-70 years in good health and CMV-seropositive. The material sequenced was PBMCs. The CDR3 here is CAWSVASGRSYEQYF. DNA of the CDR3: TGTGCCTGGAGTGTTGCTAGCGGGAGAAGCTACGAGCAGTACTTC. The whole variable domain, filled in from reference TRBV30 and TRBJ2-7, reads SQTIHQWPATLVQPVGSPLSLECTVEGTSNPNLYWYRQAAGRGLQLLFYSVGIGQISSEVPQNLSASRPQDRQFILSSKKLLLSDSGFYLCAWSVASGRSYEQYFGPGTRLTVT.